Each of the 19 T cell receptor beta chains below was sequenced from the same sample in a study of response to subunit inactivated influenza vaccine. TCRdb passed the RT-PCR reads through MiXCR, listing each CDR3 protein once. There are more than 250,000 distinct CDR3 sequences in the sample; about a fifth occur only once, and more than 8.5% lies in the top ten. This material consisted of PBMCs from blood, taken less than 22 months after vaccination. The receptors originated from a man aged 50-75 years who received an inactivated influenza vaccine.

The chain joins TRBV5-1 to TRBJ2-2; 10 bases map to TRBD2. This CDR3 has 16 amino acids. CDR1 SGHRS and CDR2 YFSETQ come from the germline V gene. The ends lost 3 bases at V and 1 base at J; junction bases unmatched: 3. The CDR3 DNA sequence: TGCGCCAGCAGCTCCAGACTAGCGGGGAACACCGGGGAGCTGTTTTTT. Protein product: CASSSRLAGNTGELFF.

This chain joins TRBV6-1 and TRBJ2-2; D unclear. The CDR3 covers 14 residues. The V end was cut by 5 bases, the J end by 1 base, with 8 bases between. CDR1 and CDR2 (germline): MNHNS, SASEGT. CDR3 nucleotide sequence: TGTGCCAGCAGTCCCCTGGTGAACACCGGGGAGCTGTTTTTT. This gives the protein CASSPLVNTGELFF.

This chain joins TRBV5-1 and TRBJ2-1, with 7 positions matching TRBD2. V lost 1 base and J lost 7; bases outside the gene matches: 8. Germline lookup yields CDR1 SGHRS and CDR2 YFSETQ. This CDR3 has 15 amino acids. CDR3 amino acids: CASSLSGGSVNEQFF. As DNA, the CDR3 is TGCGCCAGCAGCTTGTCCGGGGGGTCAGTAAATGAGCAGTTCTTC.

The CDR3 is CASSQESGRGFEQFF. The CDR3 bases are TGTGCCAGCAGCCAAGAGAGCGGGAGGGGCTTTGAGCAGTTCTTC. The rearrangement joins TRBV4-2 to TRBJ2-1, with TRBD2 matching over 10 bases. The length of the CDR3 is 15 residues. Unmatched junction bases numbered 5, after V lost 0 bases and J lost 9 bases. Per germline, CDR1 LGHNA and CDR2 YNFKEQ.

CDR3 sequence: CASSLAGTPNTEAFF. The CDR3 nucleotides read TGTGCCAGCAGTTTAGCCGGGACACCTAACACTGAAGCTTTCTTT. The chain carries TRBV27 and TRBJ1-1, with D possibly TRBD1 on 6 matching bases. Trimming left V 2 bases short and J 2 bases short, with 12 bases between. The CDR3 totals 15 residues. The germline V gene encodes CDR1 MNHEY and CDR2 SMNVEV (reference sequence).

This clonotype was counted only a few times. This rearrangement joins TRBV19 to TRBJ2-1, with D possibly being TRBD1 or TRBD2 (5 bases each). The ends were cut back, 6 bases at V and 4 bases at J, with 10 bases in the middle. This CDR3 contains 13 residues. Germline V gene sequence: CDR1 LNHDA, CDR2 SQIVND (reference sequence). This chain's CDR3 is CASSRDGYNEQFF. The CDR3 DNA reads as TGTGCCAGTAGCCGGGACGGTTACAATGAGCAGTTCTTC.

This clonotype was counted many times. The genes are TRBV6-1 and TRBJ1-1; 7 nucleotides match TRBD1. Trimming at V came to 3 bases and at J to 4 bases, leaving 8 bases not matched to a gene. The germline V gene has CDR1 MNHNS and CDR2 SASEGT. The CDR3 is 15 residues long. CDR3 loop: CASSDAVAGGTEAFF. In DNA form, the CDR3 reads TGTGCCAGCAGTGACGCGGTGGCAGGGGGCACTGAAGCTTTCTTT.

This chain links TRBV4-1 with TRBJ2-1; D is perhaps TRBD2 (5 bases). V was pared by 1 base and J by 10 bases, with 11 bases between. The germline V gene has CDR1 MGHRA and CDR2 YSYEKL. CDR3 size: 13 residues. The CDR3 sequence is CASSQVGEREQFF. CDR3 nucleotides: TGCGCCAGCAGCCAAGTTGGCGAGCGGGAGCAGTTCTTC.

V and J are TRBV14 and TRBJ2-3; maybe TRBD2 (6 bases). V was cut by 2 bases and J by 12 bases, with 15 bases left in between. The CDR3 has 13 amino acids. CDR1 and CDR2 (germline): SGHDN, FVKESK. The DNA for the CDR3 is TGTGCCAGCAGCCAATTTGGCCTAGCGTCCCAGTATTTT. The encoded protein is CASSQFGLASQYF. Supplemented by reference TRBV14 and TRBJ2-3, the full variable domain reads EAGVTQFPSHSVIEKGQTVTLRCDPISGHDNLYWYRRVMGKEIKFLLHFVKESKQDESGMPNNRFLAERTGGTYSTLKVQPAELEDSGVYFCASSQFGLASQYFGPGTRLTVL.

The rearrangement links TRBV27 to TRBJ2-1; D is perhaps TRBD2 (5 bases). The CDR3 has 14 residues. Trimming took off 2 bases at V and 7 bases at J, with 12 bases between the two ends. In germline, CDR1 is MNHEY, CDR2 SMNVEV (reference sequence). The CDR3 sequence is CASSLRLARNEQFF. The CDR3 DNA reads as TGTGCCAGCAGTTTAAGGCTAGCCAGGAATGAGCAGTTCTTC.

This clonotype was counted a few times. The gene calls are TRBV6-1 and TRBJ2-3; possibly TRBD2 for D (5 bases). CDR1 MNHNS and CDR2 SASEGT come from the germline V gene. The V end was cut by 8 bases, the J end by 0 bases, with 9 bases between. The CDR3 has 13 residues. The CDR3 spells CASGGFSTDTQYF. For the CDR3, the DNA is TGTGCCAGCGGCGGGTTTAGCACAGATACGCAGTATTTT.

In its sample, this clonotype was seen a few times. V gene TRBV29-1 combines with J gene TRBJ2-2, with D uncertain. The V end was cut by 8 bases, the J end by 2 bases, with 3 bases between. Germline V gene lookup returns CDR1 SQVTM and CDR2 ANQGSEA. The length of the CDR3 is 10 residues. The chain's CDR3 is CSLNTGELFF. The CDR3 nucleotides are TGCAGCCTTAACACCGGGGAGCTGTTTTTT.

V is TRBV10-3 and J is TRBJ2-5; the match to TRBD2 covers 12 bases. V lost 2 bases and J lost 4; bases outside the gene matches: 11. Germline assignment: CDR1 ENHRY and CDR2 SYGVKD. The CDR3 is 18 amino acids. The CDR3 here is CAISETETSGRMGETQYF. CDR3 nucleotide sequence: TGTGCCATCAGTGAGACGGAGACTAGCGGGAGAATGGGAGAGACCCAGTACTTC.

This clonotype was counted ten times or more. CDR3 sequence: CSALSELGAQHF. CDR3 coding DNA: TGCAGTGCCCTGTCGGAGCTTGGAGCCCAGCATTTT. The chain combines TRBV20-1 with TRBJ1-5; D unclear. Trimming removed 6 bases from V and 11 bases from J, with 17 bases in between. This CDR3 region has 12 residues. Germline V gene sequence: CDR1 DFQATT, CDR2 SNEGSKA (reference sequence).

Comment on this clonotype: An end of the junction differs from the germline gene, which may be a read error. The V call is TRBV7-2, the J call TRBJ1-6; D perhaps matches TRBD1 (6 bases). The CDR3 covers 16 residues. In germline, CDR1 is SGHTA, CDR2 FQGNSA. CDR3 bases: TGTGCCAGCAGCTTTGGTCAGGGGAGTCCTAATTCAGCCCTCCACTTT. Its protein product is CASSFGQGSPNSALHF.

This clonotype was found many times. This chain uses TRBV11-1 with TRBJ1-2; D remains unclear. Trimming pared 4 bases from V and 6 bases from J, leaving 12 bases between. Looked up from germline, CDR1 is SGHAT and CDR2 is FQDESV (reference sequence). This CDR3 region has 13 residues. CDR3: CASSSGPRDGYTF. The CDR3 coding sequence is TGTGCCAGCAGCTCCGGGCCCCGGGATGGCTACACCTTC.

The rearrangement joins TRBV5-5 to TRBJ1-5; maybe TRBD1 (5 bases). V was cut by 4 bases and J by 1 base, with 15 bases left in between. The CDR3 length is 16 residues. CDR1 is SGHKS and CDR2 is YYEKEE in the germline V gene (reference sequence). The CDR3 nucleotides are TGTGCCAGCAGCCCCCACACGGGGCAGAGCAATCAGCCCCAGCATTTT. It codes for CASSPHTGQSNQPQHF.

This clonotype has a handful of counts. V and J are TRBV20-1 and TRBJ1-5; no definite D call. From germline, CDR1 is DFQATT and CDR2 SNEGSKA (reference sequence). The CDR3 spans 13 residues. Trimming cost V 3 bases and J 1 base, with 7 bases left between them. For the CDR3, the DNA is TGCAGTGCTAGGAGGGTGAGCAATCAGCCCCAGCATTTT. This sequence encodes CSARRVSNQPQHF.

In this sample, this clonotype turned up a few times. This sequence joins TRBV7-6 and TRBJ2-2, with D maybe TRBD2 (5 bases). Between the trimmed V and J ends, which lost 2 bases and 6 bases, there was a span of 16 bases. Germline lookup yields CDR1 SGHVS and CDR2 FNYEAQ. This CDR3 has 16 amino acids. CDR3 region: CASSLSGGGRAGELFF. CDR3 bases: TGTGCCAGCAGCTTATCTGGAGGAGGTCGGGCCGGGGAGCTGTTTTTT.